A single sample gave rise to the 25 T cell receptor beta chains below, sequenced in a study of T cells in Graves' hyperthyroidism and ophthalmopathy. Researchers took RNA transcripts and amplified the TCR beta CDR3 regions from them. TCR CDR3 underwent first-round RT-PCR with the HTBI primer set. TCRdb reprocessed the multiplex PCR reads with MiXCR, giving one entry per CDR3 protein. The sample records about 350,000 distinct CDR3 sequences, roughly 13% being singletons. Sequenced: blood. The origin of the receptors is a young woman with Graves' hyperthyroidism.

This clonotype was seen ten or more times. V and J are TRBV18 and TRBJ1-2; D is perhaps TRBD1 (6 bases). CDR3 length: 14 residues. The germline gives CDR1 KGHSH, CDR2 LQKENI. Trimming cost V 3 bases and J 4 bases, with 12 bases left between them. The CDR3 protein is CASSPRDTTYGYTF. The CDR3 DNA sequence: TGTGCCAGCTCACCTCGGGACACCACCTATGGCTACACCTTC.

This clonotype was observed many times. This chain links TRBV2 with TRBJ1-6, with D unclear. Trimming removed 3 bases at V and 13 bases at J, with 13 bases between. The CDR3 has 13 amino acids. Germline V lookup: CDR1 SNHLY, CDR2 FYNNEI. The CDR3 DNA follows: TGTGCCAGCAGTGAGCGGCAGGATGGGCCCCTCCACTTT. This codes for CASSERQDGPLHF.

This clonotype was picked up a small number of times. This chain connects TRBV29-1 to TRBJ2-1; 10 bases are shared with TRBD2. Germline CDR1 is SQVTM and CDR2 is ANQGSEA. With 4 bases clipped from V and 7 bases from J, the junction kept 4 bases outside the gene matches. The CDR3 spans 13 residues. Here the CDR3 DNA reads TGCAGCGTTGCGTCTAGCGGGAGTAATGAGCAGTTCTTC. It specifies CSVASSGSNEQFF.

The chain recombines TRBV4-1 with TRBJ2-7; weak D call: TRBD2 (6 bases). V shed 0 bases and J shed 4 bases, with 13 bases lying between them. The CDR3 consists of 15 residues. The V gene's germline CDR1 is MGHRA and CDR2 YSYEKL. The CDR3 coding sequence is TGCGCCAGCAGCCAAGACGAGGGAGGAGATTACGAGCAGTACTTC. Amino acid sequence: CASSQDEGGDYEQYF.

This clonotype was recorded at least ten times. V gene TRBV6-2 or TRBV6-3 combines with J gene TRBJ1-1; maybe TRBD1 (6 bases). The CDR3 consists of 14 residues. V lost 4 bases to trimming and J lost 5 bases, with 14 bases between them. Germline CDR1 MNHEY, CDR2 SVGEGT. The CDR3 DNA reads TGTGCCAGCAGTTTTTGGACAGCGAAGACTGAAGCTTTCTTT. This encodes CASSFWTAKTEAFF.

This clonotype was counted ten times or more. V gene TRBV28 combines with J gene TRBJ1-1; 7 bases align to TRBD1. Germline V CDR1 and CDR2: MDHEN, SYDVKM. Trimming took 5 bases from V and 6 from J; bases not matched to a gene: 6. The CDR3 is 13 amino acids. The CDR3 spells CASSPGQAAEAFF. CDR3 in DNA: TGTGCCAGCAGTCCAGGACAGGCCGCTGAAGCTTTCTTT.

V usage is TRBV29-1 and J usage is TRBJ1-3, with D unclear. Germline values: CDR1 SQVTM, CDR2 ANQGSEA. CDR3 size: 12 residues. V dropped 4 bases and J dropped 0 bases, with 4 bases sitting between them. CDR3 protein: CSVAVSGNTIYF. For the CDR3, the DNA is TGCAGCGTTGCGGTCTCTGGAAACACCATATATTTT.

The CDR3 loop reads CASTITGFEQYF. The CDR3 nucleotides are TGTGCCAGCACTATCACAGGGTTCGAGCAGTACTTC. This sequence joins TRBV6-2 or TRBV6-3 and TRBJ2-7; D is perhaps TRBD1 (6 bases). The CDR3 is 12 amino acids. Germline CDR1 is MNHEY and CDR2 is SVGEGT. The V end was cut by 7 bases, the J end by 6 bases, with 13 bases between.

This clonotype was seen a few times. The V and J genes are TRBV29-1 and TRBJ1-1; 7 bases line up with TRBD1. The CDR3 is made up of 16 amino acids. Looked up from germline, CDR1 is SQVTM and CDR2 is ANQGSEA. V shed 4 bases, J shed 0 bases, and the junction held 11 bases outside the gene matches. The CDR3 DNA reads TGCAGCGTTGCGATGGGACAGATAAAAATGAACACTGAAGCTTTCTTT. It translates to CSVAMGQIKMNTEAFF.

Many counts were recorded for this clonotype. DNA for the CDR3: TGTGCCATCAGGGGTAGCGGGAGGAACGAGCAGTACTTC. Translating gives CAIRGSGRNEQYF. V and J are TRBV10-3 and TRBJ2-7, with TRBD2 matching over 10 bases. The trim removed 6 bases at V and 5 bases at J, leaving 4 bases unmatched. This CDR3 contains 13 residues. The germline CDR1 and CDR2 sequences are ENHRY and SYGVKD.

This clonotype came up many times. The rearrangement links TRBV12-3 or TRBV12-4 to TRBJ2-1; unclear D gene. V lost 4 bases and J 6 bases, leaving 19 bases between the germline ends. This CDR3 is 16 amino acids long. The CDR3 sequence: CASSSIPAYSGNEQFF. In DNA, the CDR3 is TGTGCCAGCAGTTCCATCCCGGCATACTCCGGCAATGAGCAGTTCTTC.

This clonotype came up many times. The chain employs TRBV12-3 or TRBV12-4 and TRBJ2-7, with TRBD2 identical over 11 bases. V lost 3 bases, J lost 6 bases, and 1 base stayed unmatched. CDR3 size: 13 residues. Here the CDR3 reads CASSFSGRGEQYF. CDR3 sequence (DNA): TGTGCCAGCAGTTTTAGCGGGAGGGGCGAGCAGTACTTC.

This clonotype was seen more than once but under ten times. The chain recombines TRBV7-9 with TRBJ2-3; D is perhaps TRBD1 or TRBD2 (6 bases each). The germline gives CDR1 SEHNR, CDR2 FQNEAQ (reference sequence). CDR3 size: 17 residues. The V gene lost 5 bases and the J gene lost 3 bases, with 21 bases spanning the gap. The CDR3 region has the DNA TGTGCCAGCAGCGACGGCACAGGGAGGTGGTTGACAGATACGCAGTATTTT. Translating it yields CASSDGTGRWLTDTQYF.

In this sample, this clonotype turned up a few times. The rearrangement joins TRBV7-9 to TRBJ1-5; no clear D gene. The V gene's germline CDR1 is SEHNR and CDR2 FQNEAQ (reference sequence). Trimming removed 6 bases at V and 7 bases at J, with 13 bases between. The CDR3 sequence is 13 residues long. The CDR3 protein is CASSSTAAQPQHF. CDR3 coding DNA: TGTGCCAGCAGTTCCACAGCGGCCCAGCCCCAGCATTTT.

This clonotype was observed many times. CDR3 region: CASSQLTGEVYEQYF. The CDR3 DNA is TGTGCCAGCAGCCAACTTACAGGGGAAGTCTACGAGCAGTACTTC. The rearrangement joins TRBV7-8 to TRBJ2-7; TRBD1 aligns across 7 bases. With 5 bases clipped from V and 3 bases from J, the junction kept 10 bases outside the gene matches. Germline CDR1 and CDR2: SGHVS and FQNEAQ. The length of the CDR3 is 15 residues.

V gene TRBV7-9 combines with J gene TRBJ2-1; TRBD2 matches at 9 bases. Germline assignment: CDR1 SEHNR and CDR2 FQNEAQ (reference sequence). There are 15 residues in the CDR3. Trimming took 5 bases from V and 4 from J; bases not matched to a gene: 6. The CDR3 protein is CASSPSSGRYNEQFF. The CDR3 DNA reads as TGTGCCAGCAGCCCCTCGAGCGGGAGGTACAATGAGCAGTTCTTC.

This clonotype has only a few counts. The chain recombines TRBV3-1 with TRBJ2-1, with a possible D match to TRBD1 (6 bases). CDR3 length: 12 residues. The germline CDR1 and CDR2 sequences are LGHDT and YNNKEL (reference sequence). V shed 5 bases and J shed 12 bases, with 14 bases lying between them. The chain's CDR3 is CASSLQGRLQFF. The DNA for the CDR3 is TGTGCCAGCAGCTTGCAGGGGCGACTGCAGTTCTTC.

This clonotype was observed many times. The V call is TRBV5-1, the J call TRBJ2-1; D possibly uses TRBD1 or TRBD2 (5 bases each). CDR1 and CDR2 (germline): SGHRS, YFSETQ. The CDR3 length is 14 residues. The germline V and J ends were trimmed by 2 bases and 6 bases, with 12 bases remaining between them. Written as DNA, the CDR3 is TGCGCCAGCAGCTTCTGGGACGGATCCAATGAGCAGTTCTTC. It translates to CASSFWDGSNEQFF.

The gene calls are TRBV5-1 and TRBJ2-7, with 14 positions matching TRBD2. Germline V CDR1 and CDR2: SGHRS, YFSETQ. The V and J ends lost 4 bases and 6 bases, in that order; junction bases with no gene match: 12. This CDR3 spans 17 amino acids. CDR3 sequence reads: CASSMGLAGEGGGEQYF. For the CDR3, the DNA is TGCGCCAGCAGCATGGGACTAGCGGGAGAGGGGGGGGGCGAGCAGTACTTC.

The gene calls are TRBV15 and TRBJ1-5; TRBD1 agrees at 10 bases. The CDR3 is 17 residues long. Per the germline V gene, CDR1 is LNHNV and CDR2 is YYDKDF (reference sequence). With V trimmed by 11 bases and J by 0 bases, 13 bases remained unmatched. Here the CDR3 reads CASGSGQGKYSNQPQHF. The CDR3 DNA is TGTGCCTCCGGCTCGGGACAGGGGAAATATAGCAATCAGCCCCAGCATTTT.

The CDR3 bases are TGTGCCAGCAGCAATGGGAGGCTATGGGCAACAGATACGCAGTATTTT. This gives the protein CASSNGRLWATDTQYF. V and J are TRBV4-2 and TRBJ2-3; D is possibly TRBD2 (6 bases). The V end was cut by 5 bases, the J end by 3 bases, with 18 bases between. The CDR3 contains 16 residues. Germline V gives CDR1 LGHNA, CDR2 YNFKEQ.

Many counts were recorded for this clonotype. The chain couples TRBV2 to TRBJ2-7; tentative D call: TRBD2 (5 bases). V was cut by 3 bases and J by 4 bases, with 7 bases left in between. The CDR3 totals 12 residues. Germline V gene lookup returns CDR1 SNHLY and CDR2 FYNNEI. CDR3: CASSDRTYEQYF. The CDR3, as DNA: TGTGCCAGCAGTGACAGGACTTACGAGCAGTACTTC. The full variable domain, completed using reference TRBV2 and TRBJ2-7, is EPEVTQTPSHQVTQMGQEVILRCVPISNHLYFYWYRQILGQKVEFLVSFYNNEISEKSEIFDDQFSVERPDGSNFTLKIRSTKLEDSAMYFCASSDRTYEQYFGPGTRLTVT.

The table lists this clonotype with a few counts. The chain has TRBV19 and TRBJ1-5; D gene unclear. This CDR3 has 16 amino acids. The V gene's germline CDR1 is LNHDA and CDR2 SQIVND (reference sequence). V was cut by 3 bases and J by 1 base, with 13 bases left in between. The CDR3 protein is CASSIVRQVSNQPQHF. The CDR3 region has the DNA TGTGCCAGTAGTATTGTCCGCCAGGTCAGCAATCAGCCCCAGCATTTT.

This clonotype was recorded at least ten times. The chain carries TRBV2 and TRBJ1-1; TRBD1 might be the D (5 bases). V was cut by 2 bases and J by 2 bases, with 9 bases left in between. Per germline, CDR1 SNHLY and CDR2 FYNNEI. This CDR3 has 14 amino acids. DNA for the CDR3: TGTGCCAGCAGTGAAATGGGGGGTAACACTGAAGCTTTCTTT. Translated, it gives CASSEMGGNTEAFF.

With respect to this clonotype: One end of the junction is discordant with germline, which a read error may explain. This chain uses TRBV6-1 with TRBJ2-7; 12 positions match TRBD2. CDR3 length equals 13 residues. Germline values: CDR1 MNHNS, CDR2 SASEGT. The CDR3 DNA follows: TGTGCCACCCGAGGACTAGCGGGGTTCGAGCGGTACTTC. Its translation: CATRGLAGFERYF.